This TCR beta chain was captured by sequencing in a study of blood T cells in healthy people across ages. General observations from the study: Older age went with lower TCR beta diversity per million T cells, in a roughly linear way.

Next came a second PCR, run for 7 to 11 cycles, which used a sample-barcoded 5' primer along with a J-beta primer mix. TCRdb re-called the 5' RACE reads with MiXCR, one entry per CDR3 protein. The data contain just under 550,000 distinct CDR3 sequences, approximately 25% of them singletons. This clonotype was observed a handful of times. Its antigen is not known. CDR1 is MNHNS, CDR2 SASEGT, per germline. CDR3 length: 16 residues. V gave up 5 bases and J gave up 5 bases; unmatched junction bases: 10. This same sample was also part of a study on T cells of mothers and their children. That paper states: Three healthy Caucasian mothers served as donors, and their six children did as well. Inherited differences only slightly affect thymic shaping of TCR recombination output.

The sample comprised blood. This clonotype was sampled from a boy between 10 and 17 years old in good health. The rearrangement uses TRBV6-1 and TRBJ2-1, with 9 bases aligning to TRBD2. The CDR3 protein is CASSRGGLAGNNEQFF. The CDR3 DNA sequence: TGTGCCAGCAGTCGGGGGGGGCTAGCGGGGAACAATGAGCAGTTCTTC.